A selection of T cell receptor beta chains follows, all from one sample in a study of molecular identifiers for immune sequencing clone quantification. TCRdb recomputed calls from the PCR reads with MiXCR, one row per CDR3 protein. Among hundreds of thousands of distinct CDR3 sequences listed, around 25% were seen once. Sequencing was performed on naive CD8+ T cells from blood, with Jurkat cell RNA spiked in. These receptors came from a human donor in good health. Some libraries in this study had Jurkat cell RNA spiked in. CDR3s include the opening cysteine and the closing phenylalanine or tryptophan. A D gene is named only where the DNA matches it firmly. For some rows the clone size is stated as once, few or many, or as a class when expanded; others skip it.

d_call cdr3_length j_call v_call clone_size cdr3_nt cdr3_aa
. 13 TRBJ2-3 TRBV6-5 many TGTGCCAGCAGTTACACCAACACAGATACGCAGTATTTT CASSYTNTDTQYF
TRBD1 14 TRBJ1-1 TRBV14 few TGTGCCAGCGGCCAAGCTGCAGGGGGCACTGAAGCTTTCTTT CASGQAAGGTEAFF
TRBD1 11 TRBJ1-1 TRBV29-1 many TGCAGCGCCAAGGCAGGGGGTGAAGCTTTCTTT CSAKAGGEAFF
TRBD2 14 TRBJ2-7 TRBV27 few TGTGCCAGCAGTTTAAATAGCGGGAGCGGCGAGCAGTACTTC CASSLNSGSGEQYF
. 16 TRBJ1-1 TRBV19 . TGTGCCAGTAGTCACCGATTTGGGGGGGGAGACACTGAAGCTTTCTTT CASSHRFGGGDTEAFF
. 14 TRBJ1-5 TRBV20-1 many TGCAGTGCTAAACAGGGTTTTGGCAATCAGCCCCAGCATTTT CSAKQGFGNQPQHF
. 15 TRBJ2-6 TRBV6-1 . TGTGCCAGTACGGATTTCGGCTCTGGGGCCAACGTCCTGACTTTC CASTDFGSGANVLTF
. 12 TRBJ2-7 TRBV5-6 many TGTGCCAGCAGCGCTGTACCCTACGAGCAGTACTTC CASSAVPYEQYF
. 16 TRBJ1-1 TRBV12-3/TRBV12-4 . TGTGCCAGCAGTCGCATATGGGGGGGACAGAACACTGAAGCTTTCTTT CASSRIWGGQNTEAFF
. 12 TRBJ2-7 TRBV7-9 many TGTGCCAGCAGCTTAATGGGGGGAGAAAAGTACTTC CASSLMGGEKYF
. 12 TRBJ1-1 TRBV28 many TGTGCCAGCAGTTACTCCCCCCCTGAAGCTTTCTTT CASSYSPPEAFF
. 15 TRBJ1-1 TRBV7-9 . TGTGCCACCACCTCAGGGCCGCGGCCGGCCCCTGAAGCTTTCTTT CATTSGPRPAPEAFF
. 16 TRBJ2-5 TRBV5-6 few TGTGCCAGCAGCACGGACAGGGAGGGTATCCAAGAGACCCAGTACTTC CASSTDREGIQETQYF
. 14 TRBJ2-5 TRBV18 . TGTGCCAGCTCACCGTCCAGCGTCCAAGAGACCCAGTACTTC CASSPSSVQETQYF
TRBD1 15 TRBJ2-7 TRBV29-1 . TGCAGCGTTTTGACAGGGGGCTTCGACTCCTACGAGCAGTACTTC CSVLTGGFDSYEQYF
. 13 TRBJ1-2 TRBV14 many TGTGCCAGCAGCCAAGGATCTTTATATGGCTACACCTTC CASSQGSLYGYTF
. 15 TRBJ2-4 TRBV7-9 many TGTGCCAGCAGCTCTGGGTGGGGGGATGAAAACATTCAGTACTTC CASSSGWGDENIQYF
TRBD1 15 TRBJ2-1 TRBV19 many TGTGCCAGTAGTAGCCCCGGGACAGCCAACAATGAGCAGTTCTTC CASSSPGTANNEQFF
. 13 TRBJ1-5 TRBV11-2 . TGTGCCAGCAGCGTTGGACTAGATCAGCCCCAGCATTTT CASSVGLDQPQHF
. 14 TRBJ2-7 TRBV24-1 once TGTGCCTCCAGTGATCCGGCCCTCCCGGACGAGCAGTACTTC CASSDPALPDEQYF